This TCR beta chain was captured in a study of blood T cell repertoires in COVID-19. For the study at large: Spain, Italy and the United States supplied samples that represented acute and convalescent COVID-19.

This clone was recorded a few times. Original analysis: Estimated nucleated cell counts came from reference gene primer amplification. Assay: immunoSEQ multiplex PCR; the TCRdb copy retains only in-frame clones and omits some. V and J calls and clone size follow that table, whereas D and trimming were derived from the DNA. The top ten clones hold about a third of a sample with around 67,000 clones, about 80% of them seen once. CDR1 is SGHDN, CDR2 FVKESK, per germline. J lost 1 base, V lost 0 bases, and 5 bases had no gene match. The CDR3 runs to 16 residues. This TCR was sampled from a woman in her 70s with acute or convalescent COVID-19. This chain connects TRBV14 to TRBJ2-5, with TRBD1 matching over 7 bases. The sample taken for sequencing was peripheral blood. CDR3 sequence reads: CASSQELGTAQETQYF. CDR3 bases: TGTGCCAGCAGCCAAGAGTTAGGGACAGCCCAAGAGACCCAGTACTTC.